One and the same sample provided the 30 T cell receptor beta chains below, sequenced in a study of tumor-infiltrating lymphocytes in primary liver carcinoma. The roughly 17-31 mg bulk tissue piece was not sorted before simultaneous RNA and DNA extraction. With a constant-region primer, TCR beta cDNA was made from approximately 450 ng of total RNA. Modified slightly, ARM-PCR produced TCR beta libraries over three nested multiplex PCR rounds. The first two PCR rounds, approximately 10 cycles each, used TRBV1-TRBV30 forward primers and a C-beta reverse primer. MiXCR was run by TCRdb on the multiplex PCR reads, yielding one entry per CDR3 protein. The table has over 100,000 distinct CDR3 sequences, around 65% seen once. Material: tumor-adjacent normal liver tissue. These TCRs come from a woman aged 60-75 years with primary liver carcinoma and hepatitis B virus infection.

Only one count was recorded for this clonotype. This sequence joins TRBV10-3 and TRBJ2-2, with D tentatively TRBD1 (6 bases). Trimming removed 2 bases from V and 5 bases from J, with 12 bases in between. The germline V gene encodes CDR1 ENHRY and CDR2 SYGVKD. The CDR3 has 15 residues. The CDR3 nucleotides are TGTGCCATCAGTGAGAGGACAGTTGGTACCGGGGAGCTGTTTTTT. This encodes CAISERTVGTGELFF.

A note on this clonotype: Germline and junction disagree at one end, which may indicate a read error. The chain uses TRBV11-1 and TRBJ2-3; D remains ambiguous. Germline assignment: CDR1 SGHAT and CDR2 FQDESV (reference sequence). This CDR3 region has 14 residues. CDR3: CVRSLRQRAGESHF. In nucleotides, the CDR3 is TGTGTCAGAAGCTTAAGGCAACGTGCTGGAGAGTCTCACTTT.

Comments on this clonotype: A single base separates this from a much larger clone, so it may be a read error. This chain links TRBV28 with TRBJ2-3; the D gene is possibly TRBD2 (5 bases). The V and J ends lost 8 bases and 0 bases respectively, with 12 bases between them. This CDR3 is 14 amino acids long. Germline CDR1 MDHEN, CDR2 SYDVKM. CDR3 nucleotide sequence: TGTGCCAGCTCCCGCGAGGGAAGCACAGATACGCAGTATTTT. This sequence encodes CASSREGSTDTQYF.

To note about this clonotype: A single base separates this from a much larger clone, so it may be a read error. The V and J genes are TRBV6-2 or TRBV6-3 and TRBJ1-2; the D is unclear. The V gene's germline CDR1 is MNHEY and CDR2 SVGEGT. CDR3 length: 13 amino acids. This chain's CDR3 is CARTAGMNYGHTF. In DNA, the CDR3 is TGTGCCAGAACCGCCGGGATGAACTATGGCCACACCTTC.

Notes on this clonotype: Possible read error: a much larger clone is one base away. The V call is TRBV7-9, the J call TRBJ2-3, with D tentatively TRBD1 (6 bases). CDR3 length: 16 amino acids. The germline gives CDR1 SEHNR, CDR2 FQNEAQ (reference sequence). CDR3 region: CVSSLVQGAPADTQYF. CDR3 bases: TGTGTCAGCAGCTTAGTACAGGGCGCCCCCGCAGATACGCAGTATTTT.

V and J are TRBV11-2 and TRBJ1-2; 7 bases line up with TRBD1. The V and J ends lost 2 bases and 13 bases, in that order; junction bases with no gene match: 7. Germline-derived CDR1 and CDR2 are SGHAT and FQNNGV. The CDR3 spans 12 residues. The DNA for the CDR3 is TGTGCCAGCAGCTTACTTGCACAGGGGATCACCTTC. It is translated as CASSLLAQGITF.

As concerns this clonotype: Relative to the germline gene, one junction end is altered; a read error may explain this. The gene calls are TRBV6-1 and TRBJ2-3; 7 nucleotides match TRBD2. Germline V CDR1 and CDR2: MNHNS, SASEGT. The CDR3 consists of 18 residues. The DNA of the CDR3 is TGTGCCATCAGTGACCTTCATGCGATAGGGAGGGTTCAAGATACGCAGTATTTT. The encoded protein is CAISDLHAIGRVQDTQYF.

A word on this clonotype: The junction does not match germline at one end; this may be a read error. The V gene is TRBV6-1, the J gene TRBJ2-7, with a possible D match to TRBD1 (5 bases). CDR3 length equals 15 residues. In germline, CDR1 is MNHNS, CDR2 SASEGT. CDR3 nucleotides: TGTGCCAGCAGTGAAGGGACAATACACTCCTACGATCAGTACTTC. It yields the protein CASSEGTIHSYDQYF.

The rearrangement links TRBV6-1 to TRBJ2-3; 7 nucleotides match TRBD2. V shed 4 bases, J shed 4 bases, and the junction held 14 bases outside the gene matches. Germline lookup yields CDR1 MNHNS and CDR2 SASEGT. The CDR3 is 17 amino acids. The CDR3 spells CASSVAALGGDADTQYF. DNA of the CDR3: TGTGCCAGCAGTGTAGCCGCTTTGGGGGGGGACGCAGATACGCAGTATTTT.

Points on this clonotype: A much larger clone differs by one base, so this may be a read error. The CDR3 bases are TGTGCCTGGAACCTACAAGTGAACACTGAAGCTTTCTTT. Its protein is CAWNLQVNTEAFF. This rearrangement joins TRBV30 to TRBJ1-1; D gene unclear. The germline V and J ends were trimmed by 4 bases and 0 bases, with 9 bases remaining between them. Germline CDR1 is GTSNPN and CDR2 is SVGIG (reference sequence). The CDR3 consists of 13 residues.

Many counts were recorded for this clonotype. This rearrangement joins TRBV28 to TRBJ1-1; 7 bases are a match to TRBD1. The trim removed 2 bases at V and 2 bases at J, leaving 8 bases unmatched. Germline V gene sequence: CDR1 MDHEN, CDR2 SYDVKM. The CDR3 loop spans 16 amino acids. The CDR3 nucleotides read TGTGCCAGCAGTTTAGGTTACAGGGGCCCAAACACTGAAGCTTTCTTT. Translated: CASSLGYRGPNTEAFF.

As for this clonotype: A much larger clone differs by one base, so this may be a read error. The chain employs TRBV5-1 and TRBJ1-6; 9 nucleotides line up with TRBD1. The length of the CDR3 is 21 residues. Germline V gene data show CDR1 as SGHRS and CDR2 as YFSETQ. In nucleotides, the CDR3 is TGCGCCAGCAGCAGAGGGACAGGGATCGGACGAGCCAGCTCCTATAATTCACCCCTCCTCTTT. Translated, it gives CASSRGTGIGRASSYNSPLLF. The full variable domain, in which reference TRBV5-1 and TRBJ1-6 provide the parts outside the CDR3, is KAGVTQTPRYLIKTRGQQVTLSCSPISGHRSVSWYQQTPGQGLQFLFEYFSETQRNKGNFPGRFSGRQFSNSRSEMNVSTLELGDSALYLCASSRGTGIGRASSYNSPLLFGNGTRLTVT.

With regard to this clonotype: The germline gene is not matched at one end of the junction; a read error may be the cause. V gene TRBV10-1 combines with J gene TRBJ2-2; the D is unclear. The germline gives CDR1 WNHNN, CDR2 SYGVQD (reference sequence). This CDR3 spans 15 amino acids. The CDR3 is CASSESRANTGELFF. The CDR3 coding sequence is TGCGCCAGCAGTGAGTCACGCGCGAATACCGGGGAGCTGTTTTTT.

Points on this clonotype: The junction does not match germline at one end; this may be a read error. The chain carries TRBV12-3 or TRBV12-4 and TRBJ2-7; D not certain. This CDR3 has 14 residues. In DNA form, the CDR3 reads TGTGCCAGCAGTTTTGGGCTAGTGAACCACGAGCAGTACTTT. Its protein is CASSFGLVNHEQYF.

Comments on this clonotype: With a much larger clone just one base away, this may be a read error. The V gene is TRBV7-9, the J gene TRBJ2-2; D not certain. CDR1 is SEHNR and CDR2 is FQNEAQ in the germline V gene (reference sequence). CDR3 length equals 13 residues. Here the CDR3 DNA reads TGTGCCGGCAGCCCCCCGGAAGCCGGGGAGCTGTTTTTT. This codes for CAGSPPEAGELFF.

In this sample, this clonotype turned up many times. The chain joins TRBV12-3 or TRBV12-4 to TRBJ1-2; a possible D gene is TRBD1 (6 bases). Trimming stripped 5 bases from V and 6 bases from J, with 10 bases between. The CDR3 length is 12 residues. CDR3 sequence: CASSPGTHGYTF. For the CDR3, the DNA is TGTGCCAGCAGTCCCGGGACACATGGCTACACCTTC.

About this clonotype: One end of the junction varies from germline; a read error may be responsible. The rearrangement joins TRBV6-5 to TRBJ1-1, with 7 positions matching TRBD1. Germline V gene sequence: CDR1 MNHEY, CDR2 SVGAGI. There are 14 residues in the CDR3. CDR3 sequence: CASRFDRERPEASF. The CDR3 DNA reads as TGTGCCAGCAGATTCGACAGGGAAAGACCTGAAGCTTCCTTT.

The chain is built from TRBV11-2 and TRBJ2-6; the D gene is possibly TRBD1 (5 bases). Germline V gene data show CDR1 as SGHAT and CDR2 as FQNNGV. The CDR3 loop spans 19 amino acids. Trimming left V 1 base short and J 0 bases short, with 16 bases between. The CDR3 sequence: CASSLAAQGYYSGANVLTF. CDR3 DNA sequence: TGTGCCAGCAGCTTAGCGGCTCAGGGTTATTACTCTGGGGCCAACGTCCTGACTTTC.

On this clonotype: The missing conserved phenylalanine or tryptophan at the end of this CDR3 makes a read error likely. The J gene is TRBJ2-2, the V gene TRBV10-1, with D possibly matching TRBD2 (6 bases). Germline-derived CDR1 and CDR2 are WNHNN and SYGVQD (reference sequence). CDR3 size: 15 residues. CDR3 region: CDSSESSANTGELFS. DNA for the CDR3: TGCGACAGCAGTGAGTCTAGCGCGAACACCGGGGAGCTGTTTTCT.

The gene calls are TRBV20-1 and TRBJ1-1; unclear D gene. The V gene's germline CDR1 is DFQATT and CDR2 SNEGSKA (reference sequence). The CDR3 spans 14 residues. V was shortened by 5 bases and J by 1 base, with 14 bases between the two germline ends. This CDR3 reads CSAPPRAANTEAFF. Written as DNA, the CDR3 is TGCAGTGCTCCGCCGCGGGCAGCGAACACTGAAGCTTTCTTT.

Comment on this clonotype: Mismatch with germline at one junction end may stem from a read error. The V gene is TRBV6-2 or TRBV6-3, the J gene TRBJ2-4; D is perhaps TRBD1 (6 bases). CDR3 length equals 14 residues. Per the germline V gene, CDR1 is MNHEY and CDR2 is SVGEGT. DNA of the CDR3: TGCGCCAACAGTTATACAGGGCCACAAAACATTCAGTACTTC. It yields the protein CANSYTGPQNIQYF.

CDR3 sequence (DNA): TGCAGCGTTGTGGCAGCGGGGGCTATAGAGACCCAGTACTTC. Translation: CSVVAAGAIETQYF. This chain connects TRBV29-1 to TRBJ2-5, with 8 bases matching TRBD2. The CDR3 has 14 residues. Germline CDR1 and CDR2: SQVTM and ANQGSEA. V dropped 4 bases and J dropped 4; count of bases not matched to a gene: 8.

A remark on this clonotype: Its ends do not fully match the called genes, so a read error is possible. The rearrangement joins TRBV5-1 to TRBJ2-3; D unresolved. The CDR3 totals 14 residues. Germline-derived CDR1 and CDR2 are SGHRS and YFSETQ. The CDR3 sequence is CASSLAVSTDTRYF. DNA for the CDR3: TGCGCCAGCAGCTTGGCCGTCAGTACAGATACGCGGTATTTT.

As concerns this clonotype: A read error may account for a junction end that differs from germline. The chain's CDR3 is CTSNLVGGTSFGPFF. In DNA form, the CDR3 reads TGTACCAGCAACTTAGTAGGTGGCACTTCCTTTGGGCCGTTCTTC. This chain joins TRBV11-2 and TRBJ2-1; no clear D gene. Germline CDR1 SGHAT, CDR2 FQNNGV. The length of the CDR3 is 15 residues.

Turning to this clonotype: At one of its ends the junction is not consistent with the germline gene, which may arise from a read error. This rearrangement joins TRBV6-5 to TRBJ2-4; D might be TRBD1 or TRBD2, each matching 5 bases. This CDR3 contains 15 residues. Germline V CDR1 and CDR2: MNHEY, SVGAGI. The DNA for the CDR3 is TGCGCCAGCAGTTACGATCGGTGGTGCCCGGGACCAGAGTACTTC. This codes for CASSYDRWCPGPEYF.

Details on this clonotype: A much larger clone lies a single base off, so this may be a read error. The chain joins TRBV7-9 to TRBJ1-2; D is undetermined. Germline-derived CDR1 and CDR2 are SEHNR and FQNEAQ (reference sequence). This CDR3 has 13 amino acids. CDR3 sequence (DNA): TGTGCCAGCAGCTTAAAGTCAGAACATGGCTACATCTTC. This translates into CASSLKSEHGYIF.

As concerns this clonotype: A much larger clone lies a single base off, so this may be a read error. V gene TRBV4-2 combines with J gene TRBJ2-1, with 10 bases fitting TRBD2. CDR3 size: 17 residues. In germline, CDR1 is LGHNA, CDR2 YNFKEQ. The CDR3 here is CASSQVGSAGGYNEHFF. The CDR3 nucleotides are TGTGCCAGCAGCCAAGTCGGATCAGCGGGAGGGTACAATGAGCACTTCTTC.

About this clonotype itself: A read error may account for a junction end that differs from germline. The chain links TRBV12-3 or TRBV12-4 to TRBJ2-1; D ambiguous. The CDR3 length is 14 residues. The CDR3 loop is CANSLTLGYNVQFF. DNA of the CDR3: TGTGCCAACAGTTTAACTCTGGGATACAATGTGCAGTTCTTC.

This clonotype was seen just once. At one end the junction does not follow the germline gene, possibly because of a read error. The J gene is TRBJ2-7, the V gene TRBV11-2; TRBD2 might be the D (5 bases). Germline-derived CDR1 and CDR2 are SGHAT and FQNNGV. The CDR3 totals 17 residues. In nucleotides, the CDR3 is TGTGCCAGCAGCCCCGACTTCCCTCGGGAAGGTTCCTACGAGCGGTACTTC. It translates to CASSPDFPREGSYERYF.

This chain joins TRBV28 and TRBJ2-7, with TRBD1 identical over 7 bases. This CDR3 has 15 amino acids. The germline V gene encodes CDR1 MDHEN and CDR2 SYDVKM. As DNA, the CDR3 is TGTGACAGTCGTTATGGGAACAGGGGAGAGTACGAGCAGTACTTC. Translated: CDSRYGNRGEYEQYF.